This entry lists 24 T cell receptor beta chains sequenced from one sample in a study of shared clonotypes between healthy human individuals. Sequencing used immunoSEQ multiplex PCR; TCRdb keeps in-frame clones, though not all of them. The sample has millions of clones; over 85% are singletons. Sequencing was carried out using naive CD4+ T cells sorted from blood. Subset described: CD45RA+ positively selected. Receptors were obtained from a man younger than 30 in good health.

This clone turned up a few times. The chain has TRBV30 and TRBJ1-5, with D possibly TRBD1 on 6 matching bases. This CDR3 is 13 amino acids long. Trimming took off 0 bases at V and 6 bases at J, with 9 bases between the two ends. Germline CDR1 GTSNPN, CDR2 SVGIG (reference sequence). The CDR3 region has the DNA TGTGCCTGGAGTGTAGGGGGTTCTCAGCCCCAGCATTTT. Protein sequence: CAWSVGGSQPQHF.

The CDR3 nucleotides are TGTGCCAGCAGGGATTCTCGGCTATCAAGCTACACCTTC. Translation: CASRDSRLSSYTF. The chain recombines TRBV27 with TRBJ1-2; no reliable D call. CDR3 length equals 13 residues. Germline V CDR1 and CDR2: MNHEY, SMNVEV (reference sequence). V lost 6 bases and J 9 bases, leaving 17 bases between the germline ends.

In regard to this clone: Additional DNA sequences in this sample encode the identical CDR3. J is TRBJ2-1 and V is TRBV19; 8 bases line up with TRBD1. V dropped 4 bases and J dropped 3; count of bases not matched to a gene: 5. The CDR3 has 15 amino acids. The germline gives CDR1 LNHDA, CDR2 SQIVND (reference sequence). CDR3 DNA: TGTGCCAGTAGTACCCAGGGGGCAAGCTACAATGAGCAGTTCTTC. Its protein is CASSTQGASYNEQFF.

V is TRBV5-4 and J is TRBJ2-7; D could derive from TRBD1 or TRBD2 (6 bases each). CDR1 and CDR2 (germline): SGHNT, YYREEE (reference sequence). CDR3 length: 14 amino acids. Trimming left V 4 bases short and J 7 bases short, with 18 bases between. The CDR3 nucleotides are TGTGCCAGCAGCGGCCAGGGGAGGCCGGGGGAGCAGTACTTC. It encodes CASSGQGRPGEQYF.

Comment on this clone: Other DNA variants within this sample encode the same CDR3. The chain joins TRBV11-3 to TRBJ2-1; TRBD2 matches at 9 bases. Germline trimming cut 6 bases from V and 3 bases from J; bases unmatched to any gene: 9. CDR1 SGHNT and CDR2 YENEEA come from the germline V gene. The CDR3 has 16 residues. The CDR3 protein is CASSPGGSGSYNEQFF. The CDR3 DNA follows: TGTGCCAGCAGTCCCGGGGGTAGCGGGAGCTACAATGAGCAGTTCTTC.

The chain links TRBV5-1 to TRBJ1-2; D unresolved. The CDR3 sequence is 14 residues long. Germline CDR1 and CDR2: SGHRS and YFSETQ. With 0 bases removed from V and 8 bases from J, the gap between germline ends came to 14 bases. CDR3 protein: CASSLDTQWQGYTF. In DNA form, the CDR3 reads TGCGCCAGCAGCTTGGACACGCAGTGGCAAGGCTACACCTTC. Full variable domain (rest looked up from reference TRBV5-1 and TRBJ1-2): KAGVTQTPRYLIKTRGQQVTLSCSPISGHRSVSWYQQTPGQGLQFLFEYFSETQRNKGNFPGRFSGRQFSNSRSEMNVSTLELGDSALYLCASSLDTQWQGYTFGSGTRLTVV.

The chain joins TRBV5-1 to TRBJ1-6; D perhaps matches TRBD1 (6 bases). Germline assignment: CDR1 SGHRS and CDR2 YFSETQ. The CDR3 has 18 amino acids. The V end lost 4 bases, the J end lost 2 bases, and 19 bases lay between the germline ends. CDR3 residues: CASSLGEGGSTYNSPLHF. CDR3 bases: TGCGCCAGCAGCCTCGGTGAGGGGGGCAGTACCTATAATTCACCCCTCCACTTT.

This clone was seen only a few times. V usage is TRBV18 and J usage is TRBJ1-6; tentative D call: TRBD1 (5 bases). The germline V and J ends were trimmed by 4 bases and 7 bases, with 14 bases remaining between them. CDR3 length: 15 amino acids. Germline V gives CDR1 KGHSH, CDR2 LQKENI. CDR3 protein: CASSRSGTANSPLHF. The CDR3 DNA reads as TGTGCCAGCTCACGCTCCGGGACTGCCAATTCACCCCTCCACTTT.

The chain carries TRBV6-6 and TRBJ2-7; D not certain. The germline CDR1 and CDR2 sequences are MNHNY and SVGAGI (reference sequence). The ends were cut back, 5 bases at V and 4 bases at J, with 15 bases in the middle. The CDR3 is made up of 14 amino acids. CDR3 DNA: TGTGCCAGCAGTCACGACTTTCCCATATACGAGCAGTACTTC. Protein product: CASSHDFPIYEQYF.

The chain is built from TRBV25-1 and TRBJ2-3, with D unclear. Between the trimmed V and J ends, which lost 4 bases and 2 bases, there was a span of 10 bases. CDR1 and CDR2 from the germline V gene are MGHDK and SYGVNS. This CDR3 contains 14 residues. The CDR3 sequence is CASSVGQDTDTQYF. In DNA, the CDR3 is TGTGCCAGCAGTGTGGGCCAGGACACAGATACGCAGTATTTT.

CDR3 residues: CASSLGDSKMNTEAFF. The CDR3 DNA sequence: TGCGCCAGCAGCTTGGGGGACAGCAAAATGAACACTGAAGCTTTCTTT. The chain couples TRBV5-1 to TRBJ1-1, with 7 nucleotides matching TRBD1. In germline, CDR1 is SGHRS, CDR2 YFSETQ. CDR3 length: 16 amino acids. V dropped 0 bases and J dropped 0; count of bases not matched to a gene: 5.

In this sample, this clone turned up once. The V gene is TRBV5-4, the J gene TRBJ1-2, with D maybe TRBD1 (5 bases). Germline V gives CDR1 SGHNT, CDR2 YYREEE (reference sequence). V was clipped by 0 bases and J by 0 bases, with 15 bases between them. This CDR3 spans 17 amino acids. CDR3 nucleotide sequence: TGTGCCAGCAGCTTGGAGGGGCAGGCGTACGCTAACTATGGCTACACCTTC. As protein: CASSLEGQAYANYGYTF.

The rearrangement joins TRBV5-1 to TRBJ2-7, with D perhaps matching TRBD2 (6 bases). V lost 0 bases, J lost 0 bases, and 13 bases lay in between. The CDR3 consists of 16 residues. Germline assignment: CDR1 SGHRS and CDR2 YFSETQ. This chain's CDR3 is CASSLEGGIYSYEQYF. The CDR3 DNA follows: TGCGCCAGCAGCTTGGAAGGCGGGATTTACTCCTACGAGCAGTACTTC.

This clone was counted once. The CDR3 sequence: CAWSVSGGGKTQYF. The DNA of the CDR3 is TGTGCCTGGAGTGTCTCCGGGGGGGGGAAGACCCAGTACTTC. The chain is built from TRBV30 and TRBJ2-5, with 8 positions matching TRBD2. Trimming cost V 0 bases and J 6 bases; bases outside gene matches: 6. The germline CDR1 and CDR2 sequences are GTSNPN and SVGIG (reference sequence). This CDR3 contains 14 residues.

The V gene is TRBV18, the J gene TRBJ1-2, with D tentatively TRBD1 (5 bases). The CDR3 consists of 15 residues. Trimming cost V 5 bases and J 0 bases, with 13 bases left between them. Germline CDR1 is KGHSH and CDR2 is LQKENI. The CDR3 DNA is TGTGCCAGCTCATCGGGGACCGCCACTAACTATGGCTACACCTTC. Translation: CASSSGTATNYGYTF.

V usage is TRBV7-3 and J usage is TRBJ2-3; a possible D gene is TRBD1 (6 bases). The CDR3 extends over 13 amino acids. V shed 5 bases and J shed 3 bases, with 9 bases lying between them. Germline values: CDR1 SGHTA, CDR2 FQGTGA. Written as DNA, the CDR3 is TGTGCCAGCAGCGGTAGGGGGACAGATACGCAGTATTTT. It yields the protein CASSGRGTDTQYF.

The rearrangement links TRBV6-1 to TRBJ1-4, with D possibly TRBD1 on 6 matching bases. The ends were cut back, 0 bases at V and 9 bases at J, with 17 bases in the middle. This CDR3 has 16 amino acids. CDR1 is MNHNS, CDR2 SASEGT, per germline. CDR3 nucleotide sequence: TGTGCCAGCAGTGAAGCGCCAAGGGGGGTTTCACAAAAACTGTTTTTT. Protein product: CASSEAPRGVSQKLFF.

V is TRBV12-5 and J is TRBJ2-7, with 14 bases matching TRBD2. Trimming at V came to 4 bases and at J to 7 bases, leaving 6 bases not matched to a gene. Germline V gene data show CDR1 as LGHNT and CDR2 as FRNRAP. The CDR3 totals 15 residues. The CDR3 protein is CASGSGLAGVREQYF. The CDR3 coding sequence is TGTGCTAGTGGTTCGGGACTAGCGGGAGTACGGGAGCAGTACTTC.

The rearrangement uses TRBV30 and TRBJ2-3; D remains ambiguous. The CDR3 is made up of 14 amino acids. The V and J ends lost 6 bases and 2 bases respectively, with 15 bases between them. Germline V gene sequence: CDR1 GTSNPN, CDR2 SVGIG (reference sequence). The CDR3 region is CACLPMGFTDTQYF. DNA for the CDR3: TGTGCCTGCCTCCCGATGGGGTTCACAGATACGCAGTATTTT.

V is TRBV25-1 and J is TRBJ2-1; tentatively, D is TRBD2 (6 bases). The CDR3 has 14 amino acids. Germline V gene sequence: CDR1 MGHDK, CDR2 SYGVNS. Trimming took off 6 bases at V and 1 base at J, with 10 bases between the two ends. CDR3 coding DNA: TGTGCCAGCAGGCAAGGAGGGTCCTACAATGAGCAGTTCTTC. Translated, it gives CASRQGGSYNEQFF.

The CDR3 loop is CASSTTGTSGYNEQFF. The CDR3 DNA sequence: TGTGCCAGTAGTACAACCGGGACTAGCGGCTACAATGAGCAGTTCTTC. V usage is TRBV19 and J usage is TRBJ2-1; TRBD2 aligns across 11 bases. CDR3 size: 16 residues. CDR1 is LNHDA, CDR2 SQIVND, per germline (reference sequence). Losses at the gene ends were 4 bases for V and 3 bases for J; bases not matched to a gene: 5.

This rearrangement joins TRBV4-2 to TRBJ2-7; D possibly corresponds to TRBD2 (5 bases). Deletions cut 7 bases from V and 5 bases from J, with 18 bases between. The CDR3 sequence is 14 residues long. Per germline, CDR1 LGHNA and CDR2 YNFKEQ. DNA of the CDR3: TGTGCCAGCAACGCGGGTGGGCTTCAGGACGAGCAGTACTTC. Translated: CASNAGGLQDEQYF.

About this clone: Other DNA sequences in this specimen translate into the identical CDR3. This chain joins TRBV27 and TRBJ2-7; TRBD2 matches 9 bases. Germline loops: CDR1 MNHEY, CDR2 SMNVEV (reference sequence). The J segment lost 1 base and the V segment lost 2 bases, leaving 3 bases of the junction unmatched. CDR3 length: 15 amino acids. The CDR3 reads CASSLSLAGSYEQYF. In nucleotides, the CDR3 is TGTGCCAGCAGTTTAAGTCTAGCGGGATCCTACGAGCAGTACTTC.

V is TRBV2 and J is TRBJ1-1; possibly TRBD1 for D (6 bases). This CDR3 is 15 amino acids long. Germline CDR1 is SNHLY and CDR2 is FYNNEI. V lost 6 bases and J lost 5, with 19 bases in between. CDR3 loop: CASSAGTPVGTEAFF. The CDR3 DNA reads TGTGCCAGCAGCGCCGGGACACCGGTTGGGACTGAAGCTTTCTTT.